This T cell receptor (beta chain) was recorded in a study of blood T cell repertoires in COVID-19. The repertoire was sequenced with immunoSEQ multiplex PCR; TCRdb's copy has only in-frame clones and lacks some. Of 95,000 to 100,000 clones in the sample, around 87% were seen once. Germline V gene lookup returns CDR1 MNHEY and CDR2 SVGAGI. The CDR3 has 12 residues. V dropped 6 bases and J dropped 9; count of bases not matched to a gene: 8. Sequencing input: peripheral blood. This receptor was obtained from a woman aged 25 to 39 with acute or convalescent COVID-19. The rearrangement uses TRBV6-5 and TRBJ2-7; 7 bases are shared with TRBD2. CDR3 protein: CASSLSGVGQYF. In nucleotides, the CDR3 is TGTGCCAGCAGCCTAAGCGGGGTAGGGCAGTACTTC.